The entry below gives a single T cell receptor beta chain sequence along with its context. Data came from immunoSEQ multiplex PCR; TCRdb stores just in-frame clones and leaves some out. The table has around 15,000 clones, nearly 90% seen once. V gave up 4 bases and J gave up 4 bases; unmatched junction bases: 6. This CDR3 region has 14 residues. CDR1 is LNHDA, CDR2 SQIVND, per germline (reference sequence). The sample comes from a study of T cell repertoires in ileal Crohn's disease. Across the study: About half of patients got postoperative therapy: about a dozen thiopurines, fewer than 20 anti-TNF.

Sequenced sample: ileal tissue. The chain employs TRBV19 and TRBJ2-7; 8 bases match TRBD1. This clonotype was obtained from an adult with Crohn's disease. Here the CDR3 reads CASSSRDRRYEQYF. As DNA, the CDR3 is TGTGCCAGTAGTAGCCGGGACAGGAGGTACGAGCAGTACTTC. The entire variable domain, with the rest obtained from reference TRBV19 and TRBJ2-7, is as follows: DGGITQSPKYLFRKEGQNVTLSCEQNLNHDAMYWYRQDPGQGLRLIYYSQIVNDFQKGDIAEGYSVSREKKESFPLTVTSAQKNPTAFYLCASSSRDRRYEQYFGPGTRLTVT.